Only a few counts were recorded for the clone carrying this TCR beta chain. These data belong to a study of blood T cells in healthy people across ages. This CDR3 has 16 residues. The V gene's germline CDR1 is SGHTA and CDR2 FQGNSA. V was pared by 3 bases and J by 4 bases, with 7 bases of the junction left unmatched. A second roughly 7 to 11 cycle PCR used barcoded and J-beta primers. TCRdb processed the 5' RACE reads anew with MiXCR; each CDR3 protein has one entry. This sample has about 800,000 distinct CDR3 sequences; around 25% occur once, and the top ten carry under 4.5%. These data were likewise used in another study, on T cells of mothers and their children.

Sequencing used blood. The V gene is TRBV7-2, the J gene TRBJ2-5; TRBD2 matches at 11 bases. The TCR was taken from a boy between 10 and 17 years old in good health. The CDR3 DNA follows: TGTGCCAGCAGCTTGGGCCCCGGGACTAGCGGAGAGACCCAGTACTTC. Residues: CASSLGPGTSGETQYF.